This T cell receptor (beta chain) was sequenced in a study of blood T cell repertoires in COVID-19. On the study more broadly: Material from acute and convalescent COVID-19 was sourced from the United States, Italy and Spain.

This CDR3 region has 14 residues. V gave up 2 bases and J gave up 10 bases; unmatched junction bases: 11. The V gene's germline CDR1 is SGHRS and CDR2 YFSETQ. Using immunoSEQ multiplex PCR, the repertoire was profiled, and TCRdb retains in-frame clones only, with some absent. The sample consists of some 240,000 clones, approximately 81% of them appearing once. This receptor was obtained from a woman aged 50 to 65 who had been exposed to COVID-19. Specimen: PBMCs or T cells enriched from blood (not recorded which). The chain combines TRBV5-1 with TRBJ1-1; 7 bases map to TRBD1. The DNA for the CDR3 is TGCGCCAGCAGCTTTGATGGGACAGCCGCCGGAGCTTTCTTT. Its protein product is CASSFDGTAAGAFF.